Below, one T cell receptor (beta chain) is given with its context. The data were obtained in a study of blood T cell repertoires in COVID-19. Study information: Samples taken during acute and convalescent COVID-19 were collected in the United States, Italy and Spain. T cells, B-cell-depleted T cells, or PBMCs provided the cDNA or gDNA that served as material.

Sequencing was performed with immunoSEQ multiplex PCR; in TCRdb, only in-frame clones are kept and a portion is missing. Counted here are some 99,000 clones, roughly 84% occurring once; the ten biggest clones make up 10% to 15%. The TCR was taken from a woman aged 55-69 years in a cohort sampled during active or convalescent COVID-19. Sequenced input: peripheral blood.

CDR3 region: CASSVGPTGTSTGELFF. CDR3 nucleotides: TGTGCCAGCAGCGTAGGCCCGACAGGGACTTCCACCGGGGAGCTGTTTTTT. V and J are TRBV9 and TRBJ2-2, with a tentative D call TRBD1 (7 bases). V lost 0 bases and J 4 bases, leaving 16 bases between the germline ends. CDR1 is SGDLS, CDR2 YYNGEE, per germline. This CDR3 contains 17 residues.